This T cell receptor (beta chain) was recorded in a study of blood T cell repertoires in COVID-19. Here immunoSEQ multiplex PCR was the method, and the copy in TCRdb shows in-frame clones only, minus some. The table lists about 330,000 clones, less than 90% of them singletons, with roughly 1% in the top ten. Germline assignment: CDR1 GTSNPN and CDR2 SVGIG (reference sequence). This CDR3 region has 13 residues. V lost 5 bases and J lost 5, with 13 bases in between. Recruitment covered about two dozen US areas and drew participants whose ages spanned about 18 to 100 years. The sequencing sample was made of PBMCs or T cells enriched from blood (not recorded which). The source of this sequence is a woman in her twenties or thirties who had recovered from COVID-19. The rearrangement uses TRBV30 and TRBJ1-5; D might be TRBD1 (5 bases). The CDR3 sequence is CAWSSGGDQPQHF. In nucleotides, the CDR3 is TGTGCCTGGTCCAGCGGAGGGGATCAGCCCCAGCATTTT.